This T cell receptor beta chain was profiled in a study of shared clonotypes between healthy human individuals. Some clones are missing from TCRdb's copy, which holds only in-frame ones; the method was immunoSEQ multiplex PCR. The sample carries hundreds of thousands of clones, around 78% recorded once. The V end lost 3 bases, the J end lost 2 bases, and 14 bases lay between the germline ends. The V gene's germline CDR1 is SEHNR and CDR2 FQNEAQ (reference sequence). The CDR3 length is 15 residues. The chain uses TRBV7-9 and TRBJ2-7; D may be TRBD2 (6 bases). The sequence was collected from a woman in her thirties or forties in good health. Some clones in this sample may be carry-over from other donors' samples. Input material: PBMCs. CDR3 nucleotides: TGTGCCAGCAGCTTCACTTCGGGAGCCCCCTACGAGCAGTACTTC. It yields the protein CASSFTSGAPYEQYF.